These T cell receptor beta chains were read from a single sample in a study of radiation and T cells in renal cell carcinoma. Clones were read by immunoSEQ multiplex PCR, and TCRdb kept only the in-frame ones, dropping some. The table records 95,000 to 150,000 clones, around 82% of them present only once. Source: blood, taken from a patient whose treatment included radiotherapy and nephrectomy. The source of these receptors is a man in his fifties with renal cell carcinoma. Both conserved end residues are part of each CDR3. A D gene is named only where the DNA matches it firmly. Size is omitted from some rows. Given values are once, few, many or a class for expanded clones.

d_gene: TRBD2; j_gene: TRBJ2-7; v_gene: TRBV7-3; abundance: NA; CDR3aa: CASSLLAGGNYEQYF; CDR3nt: TGTGCCAGCAGCTTACTAGCGGGGGGGAACTACGAGCAGTACTTC
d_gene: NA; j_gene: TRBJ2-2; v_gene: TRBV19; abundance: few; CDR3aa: CASSIEAYTNTGELFF; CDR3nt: TGTGCCAGTAGTATAGAGGCCTACACGAACACCGGGGAGCTGTTTTTT
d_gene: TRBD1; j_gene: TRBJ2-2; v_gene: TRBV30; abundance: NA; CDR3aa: CAWSLQGVTRGELFF; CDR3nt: TGTGCCTGGAGCCTCCAGGGGGTTACACGGGGGGAGCTGTTTTTT
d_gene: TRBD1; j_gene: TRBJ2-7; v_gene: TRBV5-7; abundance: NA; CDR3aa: CASSSPGQGSSYEQYF; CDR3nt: TGTGCCAGCAGCTCTCCGGGACAGGGGAGCTCCTACGAGCAGTACTTC
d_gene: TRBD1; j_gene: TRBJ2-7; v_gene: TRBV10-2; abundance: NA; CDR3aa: CASRDRALYEQYF; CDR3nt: TGCGCCAGCAGGGACAGGGCCCTCTACGAGCAGTACTTC
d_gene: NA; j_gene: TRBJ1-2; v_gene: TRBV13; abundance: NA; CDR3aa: CASSKAGLIYGYTF; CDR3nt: TGTGCCAGCAGCAAAGCGGGACTGATCTATGGCTACACCTTC
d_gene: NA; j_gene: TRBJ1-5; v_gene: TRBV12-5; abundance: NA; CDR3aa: CASGRHLSNQPQHF; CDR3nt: TGTGCTAGTGGACGACACCTTAGCAATCAGCCCCAGCATTTT
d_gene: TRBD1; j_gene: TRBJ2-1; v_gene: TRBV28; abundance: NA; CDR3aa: CASSSGGNEQFF; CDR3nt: TGTGCCAGCAGTTCAGGGGGTAATGAGCAGTTCTTC
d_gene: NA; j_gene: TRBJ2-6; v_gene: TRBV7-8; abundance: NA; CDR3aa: CASSPRSSGANVLTF; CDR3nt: TGTGCCAGCAGCCCCCGGAGCTCTGGGGCCAACGTCCTGACTTTC
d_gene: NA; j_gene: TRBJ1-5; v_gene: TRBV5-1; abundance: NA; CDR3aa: CASSLMSNQPQHF; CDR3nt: TGCGCCAGCAGCTTGATGAGCAATCAGCCCCAGCATTTT
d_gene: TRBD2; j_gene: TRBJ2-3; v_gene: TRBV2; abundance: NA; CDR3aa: CASSENSGGAGDTQYF; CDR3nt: TGTGCCAGCAGTGAGAATAGCGGGGGGGCCGGAGATACGCAGTATTTT
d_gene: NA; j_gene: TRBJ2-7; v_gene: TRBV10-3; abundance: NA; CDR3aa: CAISERTLLYEQYF; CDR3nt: TGTGCCATCAGTGAACGGACTCTACTCTACGAGCAGTACTTC
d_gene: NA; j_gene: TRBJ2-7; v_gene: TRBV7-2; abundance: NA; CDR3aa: CASSIGQLPTYEQYF; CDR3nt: TGTGCCAGCAGCATTGGACAGCTACCCACCTACGAGCAGTACTTC
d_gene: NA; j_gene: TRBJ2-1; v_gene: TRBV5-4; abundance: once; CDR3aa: CASSLGSGGIYNEQFF; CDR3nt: TGTGCCAGCAGCTTGGGTTCTGGCGGGATATACAATGAGCAGTTCTTC
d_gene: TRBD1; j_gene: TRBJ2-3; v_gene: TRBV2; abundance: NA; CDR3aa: CASNDRGSTDTQYF; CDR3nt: TGTGCCAGCAATGACAGGGGCTCCACAGATACGCAGTATTTT
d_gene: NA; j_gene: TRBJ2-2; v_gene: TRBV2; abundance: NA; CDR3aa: CASSEDSSGGLNTGELFF; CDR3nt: TGTGCCAGCAGTGAAGACAGTTCAGGGGGACTCAACACCGGGGAGCTGTTTTTT
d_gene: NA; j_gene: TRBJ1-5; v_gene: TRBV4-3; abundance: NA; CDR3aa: CASSQDRTQPQHF; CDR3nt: TGCGCCAGCAGCCAAGATAGGACTCAGCCCCAGCATTTT
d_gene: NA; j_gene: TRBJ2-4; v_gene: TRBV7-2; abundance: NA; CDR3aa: CASSLGGLQRAKNIQYF; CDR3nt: TGTGCCAGCAGCTTAGGAGGACTTCAGAGAGCCAAAAACATTCAGTACTTC
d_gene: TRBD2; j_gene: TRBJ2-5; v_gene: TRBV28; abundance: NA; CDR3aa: CASSIAPGLATETQYF; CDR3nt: TGTGCCAGCAGCATCGCACCGGGACTAGCTACAGAGACCCAGTACTTC
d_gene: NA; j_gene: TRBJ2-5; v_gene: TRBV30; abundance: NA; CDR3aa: CAWSLEAETQYF; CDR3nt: TGTGCCTGGAGTCTGGAGGCGGAGACCCAGTACTTC
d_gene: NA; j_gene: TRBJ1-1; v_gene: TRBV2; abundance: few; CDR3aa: CASSERDLSTEAFF; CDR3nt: TGTGCCAGCAGTGAAAGGGATTTGAGCACTGAAGCTTTCTTT
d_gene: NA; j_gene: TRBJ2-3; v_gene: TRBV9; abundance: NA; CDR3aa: CASSHDPISTDTQYF; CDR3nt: TGTGCCAGCAGCCATGACCCAATTAGCACAGATACGCAGTATTTT
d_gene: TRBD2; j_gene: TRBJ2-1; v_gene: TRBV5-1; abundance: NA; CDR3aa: CASSLSSGGTNEQFF; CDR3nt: TGCGCCAGCAGCCTTTCTAGCGGGGGGACCAATGAGCAGTTCTTC
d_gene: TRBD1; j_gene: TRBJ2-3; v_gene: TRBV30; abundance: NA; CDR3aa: CAWATGTASDTQYF; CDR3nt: TGTGCCTGGGCAACCGGGACAGCCTCAGATACGCAGTATTTT
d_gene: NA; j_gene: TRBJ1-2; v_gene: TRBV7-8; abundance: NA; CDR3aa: CASSLGTGQTSSHGYTF; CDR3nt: TGTGCCAGCAGCTTGGGAACTGGCCAGACCTCTAGTCACGGCTACACCTTC
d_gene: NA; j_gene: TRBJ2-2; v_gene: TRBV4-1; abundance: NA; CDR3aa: CASSGTSNTGELFF; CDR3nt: TGCGCCAGCAGCGGGACTTCCAACACCGGGGAGCTGTTTTTT
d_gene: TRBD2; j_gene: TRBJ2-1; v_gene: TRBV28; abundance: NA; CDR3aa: CASRVAGAVNEQFF; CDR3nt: TGTGCCAGCAGGGTAGCGGGAGCAGTAAATGAGCAGTTCTTC
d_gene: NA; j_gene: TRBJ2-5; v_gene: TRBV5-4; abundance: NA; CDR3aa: CASSLQGGGETQYF; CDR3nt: TGTGCCAGCAGCTTACAGGGCGGTGGAGAGACCCAGTACTTC
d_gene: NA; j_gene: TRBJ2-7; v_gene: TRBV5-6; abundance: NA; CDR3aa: CASSLLGSYEQYF; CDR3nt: TGTGCCAGCAGCTTGCTAGGCTCCTACGAGCAGTACTTC
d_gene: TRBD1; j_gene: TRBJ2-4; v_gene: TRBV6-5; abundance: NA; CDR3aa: CASSLGQGLAKNIQYF; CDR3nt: TGTGCCAGCAGTTTAGGACAGGGCCTAGCCAAAAACATTCAGTACTTC
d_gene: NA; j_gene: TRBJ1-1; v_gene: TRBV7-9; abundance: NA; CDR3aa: CASSLTLQGNTEAFF; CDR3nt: TGTGCCAGCAGCTTGACCCTACAGGGGAACACTGAAGCTTTCTTT
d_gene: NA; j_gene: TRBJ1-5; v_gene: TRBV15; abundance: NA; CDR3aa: CATSIGQNQPQHF; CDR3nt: TGTGCCACCAGCATAGGACAGAATCAGCCCCAGCATTTT
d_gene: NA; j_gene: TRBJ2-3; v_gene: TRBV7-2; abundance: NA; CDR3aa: CASSLVGGTSTDTQYF; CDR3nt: TGTGCCAGCAGCTTAGTAGGGGGGACTAGCACAGATACGCAGTATTTT
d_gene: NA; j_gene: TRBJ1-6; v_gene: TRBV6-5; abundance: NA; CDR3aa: CASSYSDTYNSPLHF; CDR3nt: TGTGCCAGCAGTTACTCGGACACCTATAATTCACCCCTCCACTTT
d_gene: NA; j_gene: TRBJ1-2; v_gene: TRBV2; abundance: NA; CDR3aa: CASSPGTGWDGYTF; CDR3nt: TGTGCCAGCAGTCCCGGTACAGGGTGGGATGGCTACACCTTC
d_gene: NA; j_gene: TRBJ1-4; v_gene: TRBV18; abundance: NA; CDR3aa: CASSPSATNEKLFF; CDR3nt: TGTGCCAGCTCACCAAGTGCAACTAATGAAAAACTGTTTTTT
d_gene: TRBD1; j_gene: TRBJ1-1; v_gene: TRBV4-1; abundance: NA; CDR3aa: CASSQATLWTGVNTEAFF; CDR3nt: TGCGCCAGCAGCCAAGCTACCCTCTGGACAGGGGTGAACACTGAAGCTTTCTTT
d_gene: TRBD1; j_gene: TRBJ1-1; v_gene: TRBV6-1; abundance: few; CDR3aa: CASSMMTGGTEAFF; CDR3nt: TGTGCCAGCAGTATGATGACAGGGGGAACTGAAGCTTTCTTT
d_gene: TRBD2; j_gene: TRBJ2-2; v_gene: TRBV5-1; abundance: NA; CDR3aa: CASSRGLSNTGELFF; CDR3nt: TGCGCCAGCAGCCGGGGACTATCCAACACCGGGGAGCTGTTTTTT
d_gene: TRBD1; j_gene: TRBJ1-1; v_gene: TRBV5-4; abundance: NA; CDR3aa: CASSLETGGRAFF; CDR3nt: TGTGCCAGCAGCTTGGAGACAGGGGGAAGAGCTTTCTTT
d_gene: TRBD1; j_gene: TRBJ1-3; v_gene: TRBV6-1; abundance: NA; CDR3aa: CASSELDRLPRGPGNTIYF; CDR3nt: TGTGCCAGCAGTGAACTGGACAGGCTCCCTCGGGGCCCTGGAAACACCATATATTTT